A single sample is the source of the 6 T cell receptor beta chains below, sequenced in a study of identical twins. TCRdb reanalysed the 5' RACE reads using MiXCR and keeps one entry per CDR3 protein. The sample has over 15,000 distinct CDR3 sequences, about two thirds seen once; the top ten hold 5.5% to 7.5%. Sequenced: memory (CD45RO+) T cells sorted from blood. These TCRs come from a woman under 30 in good health. This table probably holds off-target reads from a library built for another chain.

The chain combines TRBV18 with TRBJ2-3; D is perhaps TRBD2 (6 bases). This CDR3 contains 18 residues. Germline CDR1 is KGHSH and CDR2 is LQKENI. V dropped 0 bases and J dropped 1 base, with 17 bases sitting between them. The CDR3 coding sequence is TGTGCCAGCTCACCACCTCTAAGGAGGGCCTCGGGCACAGATACGCAGTATTTT. Its protein is CASSPPLRRASGTDTQYF.

V usage is TRBV20-1 and J usage is TRBJ2-1; no definite D call. The CDR3 runs to 16 residues. V lost 2 bases and J 4 bases, leaving 18 bases between the germline ends. Per the germline V gene, CDR1 is DFQATT and CDR2 is SNEGSKA (reference sequence). DNA of the CDR3: TGCAGTGCTAGACGCCCTCCCTCAGCTATTTACAATGAGCAGTTCTTC. As protein: CSARRPPSAIYNEQFF.

The chain links TRBV20-1 to TRBJ2-3, with TRBD2 matching 9 bases. The CDR3 is made up of 16 amino acids. Germline lookup yields CDR1 DFQATT and CDR2 SNEGSKA (reference sequence). V lost 3 bases to trimming and J lost 4 bases; unmatched junction nucleotides: 11. DNA of the CDR3: TGCAGTGCTAGCCCCACCGCGGGAGGGAGTCCAGATACGCAGTATTTT. It codes for CSASPTAGGSPDTQYF.

The chain links TRBV6-2 or TRBV6-3 to TRBJ2-4, with 11 bases that match TRBD2. The CDR3 totals 12 residues. Trimming at V came to 4 bases and at J to 15 bases, leaving 5 bases not matched to a gene. Germline V gene data show CDR1 as MNHEY and CDR2 as SVGEGT. The CDR3 sequence: CASSSTTSGMYF. DNA of the CDR3: TGTGCCAGCAGTTCCACGACTAGCGGGATGTACTTC.

This chain links TRBV7-3 with TRBJ2-1; TRBD2 matches 8 bases. Germline V gene lookup returns CDR1 SGHTA and CDR2 FQGTGA. CDR3 length equals 15 residues. Trimming took 2 bases from V and 8 from J; bases not matched to a gene: 8. The CDR3 reads CASSLAGGPIDEQFF. DNA of the CDR3: TGTGCCAGCAGCTTAGCGGGAGGTCCCATCGATGAGCAGTTCTTC. Complete variable domain (other parts from reference TRBV7-3 and TRBJ2-1): GAGVSQTPSNKVTEKGKYVELRCDPISGHTALYWYRQSLGQGPEFLIYFQGTGAADDSGLPNDRFFAVRPEGSVSTLKIQRTERGDSAVYLCASSLAGGPIDEQFFGPGTRLTVL.

This clonotype has a handful of counts. The chain employs TRBV6-2 or TRBV6-3 and TRBJ2-2, with D possibly being TRBD2 (5 bases). The V gene's germline CDR1 is MNHEY and CDR2 SVGEGT. The CDR3 length is 15 residues. V was trimmed by 8 bases and J by 6 bases, leaving 19 bases between them. In nucleotides, the CDR3 is TGTGCCAGCTGCCGCGAGCGGACTTACCCCGGGGAGCTGTTTTTT. This codes for CASCRERTYPGELFF.